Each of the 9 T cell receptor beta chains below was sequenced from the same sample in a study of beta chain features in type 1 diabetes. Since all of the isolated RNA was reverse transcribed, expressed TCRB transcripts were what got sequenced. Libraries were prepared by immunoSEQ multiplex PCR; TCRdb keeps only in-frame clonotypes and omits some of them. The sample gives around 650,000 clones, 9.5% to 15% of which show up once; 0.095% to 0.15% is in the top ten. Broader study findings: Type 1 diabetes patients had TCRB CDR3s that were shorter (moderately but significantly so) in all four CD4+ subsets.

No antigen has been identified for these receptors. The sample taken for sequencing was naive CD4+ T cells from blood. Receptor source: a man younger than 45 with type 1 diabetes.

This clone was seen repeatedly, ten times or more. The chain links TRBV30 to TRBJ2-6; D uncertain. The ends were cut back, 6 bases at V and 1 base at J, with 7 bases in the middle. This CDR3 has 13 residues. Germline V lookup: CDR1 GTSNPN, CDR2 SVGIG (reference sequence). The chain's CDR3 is CACRSSGANVLTF. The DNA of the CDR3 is TGTGCCTGTCGCAGTTCTGGGGCCAACGTCCTGACTTTC.

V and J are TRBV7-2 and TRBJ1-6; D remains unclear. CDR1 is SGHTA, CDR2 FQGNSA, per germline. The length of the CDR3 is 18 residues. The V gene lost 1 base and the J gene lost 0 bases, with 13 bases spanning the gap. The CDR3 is CASSLGARLSSYNSPLHF. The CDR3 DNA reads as TGTGCCAGCAGCTTAGGTGCTCGGCTGAGCTCCTATAATTCACCCCTCCACTTT.

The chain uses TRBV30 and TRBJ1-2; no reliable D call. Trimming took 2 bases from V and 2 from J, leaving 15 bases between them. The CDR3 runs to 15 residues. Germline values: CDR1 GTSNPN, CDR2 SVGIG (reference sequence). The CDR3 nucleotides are TGTGCCTGGAGTCCCATCTCAGGAGGGAACTATGGCTACACCTTC. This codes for CAWSPISGGNYGYTF.

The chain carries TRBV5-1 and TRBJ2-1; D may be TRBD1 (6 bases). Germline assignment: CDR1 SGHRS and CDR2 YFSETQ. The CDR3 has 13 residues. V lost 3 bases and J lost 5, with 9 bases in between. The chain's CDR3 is CASSWDTNNEQFF. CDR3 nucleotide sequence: TGCGCCAGCAGCTGGGACACGAACAATGAGCAGTTCTTC.

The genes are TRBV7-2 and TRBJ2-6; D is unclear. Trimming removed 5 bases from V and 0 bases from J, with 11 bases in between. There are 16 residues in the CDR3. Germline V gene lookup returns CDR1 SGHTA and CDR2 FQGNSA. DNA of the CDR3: TGTGCCAGCAGCGACGGGCGAAGCTCTGGGGCCAACGTCCTGACTTTC. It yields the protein CASSDGRSSGANVLTF.

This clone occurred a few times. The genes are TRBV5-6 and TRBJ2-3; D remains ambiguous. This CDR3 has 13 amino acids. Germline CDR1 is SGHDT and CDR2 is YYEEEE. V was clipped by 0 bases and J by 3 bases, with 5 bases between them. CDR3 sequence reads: CASSLVETDTQYF. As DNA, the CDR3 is TGTGCCAGCAGCTTGGTGGAGACAGATACGCAGTATTTT. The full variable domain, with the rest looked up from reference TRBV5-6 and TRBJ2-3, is DAGVTQSPTHLIKTRGQQVTLRCSPKSGHDTVSWYQQALGQGPQFIFQYYEEEERQRGNFPDRFSGHQFPNYSSELNVNALLLGDSALYLCASSLVETDTQYFGPGTRLTVL.

This CDR3 reads CASSLSNGYTF. DNA for the CDR3: TGTGCCAGCAGCTTATCAAATGGCTACACCTTC. The chain carries TRBV5-6 and TRBJ1-2; D is unresolved. The CDR3 loop spans 11 amino acids. CDR1 is SGHDT, CDR2 YYEEEE, per germline. Trimming took off 2 bases at V and 6 bases at J, with 5 bases between the two ends.

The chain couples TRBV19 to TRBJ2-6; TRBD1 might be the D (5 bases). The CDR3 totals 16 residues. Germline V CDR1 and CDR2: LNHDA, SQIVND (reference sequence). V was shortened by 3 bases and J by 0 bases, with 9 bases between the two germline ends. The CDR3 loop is CASSILGLSGANVLTF. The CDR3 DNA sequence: TGTGCCAGTAGTATCTTGGGGCTCTCTGGGGCCAACGTCCTGACTTTC.

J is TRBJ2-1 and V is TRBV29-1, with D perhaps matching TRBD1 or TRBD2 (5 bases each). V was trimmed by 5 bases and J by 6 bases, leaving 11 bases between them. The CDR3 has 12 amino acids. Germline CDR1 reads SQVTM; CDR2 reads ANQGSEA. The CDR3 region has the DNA TGCAGCGTTTATGGTGGGGGCAATGAGCAGTTCTTC. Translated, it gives CSVYGGGNEQFF.